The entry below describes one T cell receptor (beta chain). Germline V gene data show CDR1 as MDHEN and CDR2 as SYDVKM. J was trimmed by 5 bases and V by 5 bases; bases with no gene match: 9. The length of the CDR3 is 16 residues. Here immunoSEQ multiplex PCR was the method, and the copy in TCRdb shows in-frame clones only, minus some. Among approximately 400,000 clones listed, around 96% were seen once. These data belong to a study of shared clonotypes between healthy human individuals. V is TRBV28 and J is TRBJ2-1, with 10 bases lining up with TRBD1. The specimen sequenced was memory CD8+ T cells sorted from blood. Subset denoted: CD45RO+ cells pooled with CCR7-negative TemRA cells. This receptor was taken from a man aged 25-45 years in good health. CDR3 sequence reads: CASSTPTGTGDNEQFF. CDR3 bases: TGTGCCAGCAGTACCCCGACCGGGACAGGGGACAATGAGCAGTTCTTC.